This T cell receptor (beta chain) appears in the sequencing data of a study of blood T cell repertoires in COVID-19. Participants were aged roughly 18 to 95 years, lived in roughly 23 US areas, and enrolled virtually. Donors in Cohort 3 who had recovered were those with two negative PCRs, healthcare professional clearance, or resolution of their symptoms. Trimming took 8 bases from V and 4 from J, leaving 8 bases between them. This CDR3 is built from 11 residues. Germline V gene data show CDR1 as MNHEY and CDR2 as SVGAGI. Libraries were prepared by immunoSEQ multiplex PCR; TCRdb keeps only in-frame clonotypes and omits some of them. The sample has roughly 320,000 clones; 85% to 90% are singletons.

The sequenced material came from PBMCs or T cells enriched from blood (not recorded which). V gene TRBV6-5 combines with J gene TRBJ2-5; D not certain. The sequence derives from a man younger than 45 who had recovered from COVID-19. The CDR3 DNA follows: TGTGCCAGCGCGATGCGAGAGACCCAGTACTTC. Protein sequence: CASAMRETQYF.